This TCR beta chain was profiled in a study of vaccination effects on CD4 cells after COVID-19. The CDR3 runs to 11 residues. CDR1 is KGHSH, CDR2 LQKENI, per germline. Trimming removed 2 bases from V and 6 bases from J, with 5 bases in between. Produced via immunoSEQ multiplex PCR; TCRdb's table is partial and in-frame only. The sample lists tens of thousands of clones, roughly 65% occurring once. With nine to eleven days of culture completed, CD4+ T cells were isolated. With regard to this clone: Its antigen is unidentified.

This clonotype was obtained from a human donor who received a COVID-19 vaccine. The chain combines TRBV18 with TRBJ2-7; D gene unclear. The sequences come from CD4+ T cells from PBMCs cultured without peptide, collected before COVID-19 vaccination. The CDR3, as DNA: TGTGCCAGCTCACCAAGGGTCGAGCAGTACTTC. This translates into CASSPRVEQYF. The variable domain in full, with the rest retrieved from reference TRBV18 and TRBJ2-7, is NAGVMQNPRHLVRRRGQEARLRCSPMKGHSHVYWYRQLPEEGLKFMVYLQKENIIDESGMPKERFSAEFPKEGPSILRIQQVVRGDSAAYFCASSPRVEQYFGPGTRLTVT.